Shown below are 8 T cell receptor beta chains from a single sample sequenced in a study of blood T cell repertoires in COVID-19. Profiling relied on immunoSEQ multiplex PCR, and the TCRdb table lists in-frame clones only, not all of them. This sample has approximately 250,000 clones, with about 88% found just once. Source material: peripheral blood. The source of these receptors is a young man with active or convalescent COVID-19.

In its sample, this clone was seen once. This chain uses TRBV7-3 with TRBJ2-3, with no clear D. This CDR3 contains 16 residues. In germline, CDR1 is SGHTA, CDR2 FQGTGA. The V and J ends lost 5 bases and 0 bases respectively, with 15 bases between them. CDR3 DNA: TGTGCCAGCAGCCTGGGTAGTAGCCCGAGCACAGATACGCAGTATTTT. It codes for CASSLGSSPSTDTQYF.

This sequence joins TRBV6-6 and TRBJ1-5; 7 bases are shared with TRBD1. CDR1 is MNHNY, CDR2 SVGAGI, per germline (reference sequence). V dropped 6 bases and J dropped 4; count of bases not matched to a gene: 6. The CDR3 is 14 residues long. The CDR3 DNA is TGTGCCAGCAGCCGGGACAGCCTTAATCAGCCCCAGCATTTT. Translation: CASSRDSLNQPQHF.

This rearrangement joins TRBV7-2 to TRBJ2-5, with 12 bases matching TRBD2. CDR1 is SGHTA, CDR2 FQGNSA, per germline. V lost 4 bases, J lost 5 bases, and 14 bases stayed unmatched. The CDR3 sequence is 18 residues long. The CDR3: CASSSGALAGGRQETQYF. As DNA, the CDR3 is TGTGCCAGCAGCTCTGGTGCTCTAGCGGGGGGGCGTCAGGAGACCCAGTACTTC.

This chain connects TRBV2 to TRBJ2-3; 9 bases map to TRBD2. The CDR3 length is 16 residues. Per the germline V gene, CDR1 is SNHLY and CDR2 is FYNNEI. The J segment lost 3 bases and the V segment lost 7 bases, leaving 11 bases of the junction unmatched. CDR3: CASNSGGTLITDTQYF. Written as DNA, the CDR3 is TGTGCCAGCAATAGCGGGGGAACGCTTATAACAGATACGCAGTATTTT.

With regard to this clone: Other DNA sequences in this sample translate to the same CDR3. The chain has TRBV12-3 or TRBV12-4 and TRBJ1-1; D is ambiguous. V was trimmed by 2 bases and J by 5 bases, leaving 9 bases between them. The CDR3 runs 13 residues. The DNA of the CDR3 is TGTGCCAGCAGTTTAAAAGTGGAGACTGAAGCTTTCTTT. This encodes CASSLKVETEAFF.

The rearrangement uses TRBV5-1 and TRBJ2-2; TRBD2 is a possible D gene (6 bases). Germline values: CDR1 SGHRS, CDR2 YFSETQ. The CDR3 is 14 residues long. V shed 4 bases and J shed 6 bases, with 13 bases lying between them. CDR3 residues: CASSLPGGAGELFF. CDR3 sequence (DNA): TGCGCCAGCAGCCTTCCCGGGGGAGCCGGGGAGCTGTTTTTT.

The V call is TRBV11-2, the J call TRBJ2-2, with TRBD1 as a possible D gene (5 bases). The CDR3 has 13 amino acids. Germline V gene lookup returns CDR1 SGHAT and CDR2 FQNNGV. The V end was cut by 1 base, the J end by 6 bases, with 6 bases between. The CDR3 nucleotides are TGTGCCAGCAGCTTAGGGGGCCCCGGGGAGCTGTTTTTT. It encodes CASSLGGPGELFF.

The rearrangement uses TRBV13 and TRBJ2-1; TRBD1 agrees at 7 bases. Germline V CDR1 and CDR2: PRHDT, FYEKMQ (reference sequence). V trimming: 5 bases; J trimming: 7 bases; junction bases outside the gene matches: 11. The CDR3 loop spans 15 amino acids. In DNA, the CDR3 is TGTGCCAGCAGCCCGGGACAGTGGTTGGGGAATGAGCAGTTCTTC. Amino acids: CASSPGQWLGNEQFF.